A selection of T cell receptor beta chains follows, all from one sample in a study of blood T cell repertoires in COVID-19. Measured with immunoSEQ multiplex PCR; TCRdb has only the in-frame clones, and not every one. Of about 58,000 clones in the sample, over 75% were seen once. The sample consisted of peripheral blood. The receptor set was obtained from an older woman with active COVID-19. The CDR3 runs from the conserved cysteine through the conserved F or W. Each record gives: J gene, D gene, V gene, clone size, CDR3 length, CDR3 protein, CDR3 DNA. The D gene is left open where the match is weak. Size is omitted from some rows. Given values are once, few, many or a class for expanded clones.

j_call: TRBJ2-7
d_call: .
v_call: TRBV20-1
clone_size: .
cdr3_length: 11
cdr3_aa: CSGRLVNEQYF
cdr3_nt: TGCAGCGGGAGACTAGTCAACGAGCAGTACTTC

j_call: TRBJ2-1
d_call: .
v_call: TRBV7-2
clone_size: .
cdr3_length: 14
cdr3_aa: CASSLGPRYNEQFF
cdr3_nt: TGTGCCAGCAGCTTAGGTCCGCGGTACAATGAGCAGTTCTTC

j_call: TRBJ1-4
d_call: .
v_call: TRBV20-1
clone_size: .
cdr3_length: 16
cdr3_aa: CSASDPMSLGNEKLFF
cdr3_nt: TGCAGTGCTAGTGATCCTATGTCGCTTGGTAATGAAAAACTGTTTTTT

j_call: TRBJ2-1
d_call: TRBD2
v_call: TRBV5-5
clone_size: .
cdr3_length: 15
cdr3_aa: CASSQTSGRNNEQFF
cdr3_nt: TGTGCCAGCAGCCAGACTAGCGGGAGAAACAATGAGCAGTTCTTC

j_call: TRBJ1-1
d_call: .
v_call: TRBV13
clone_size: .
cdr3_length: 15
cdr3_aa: CASSFGAGVGTEAFF
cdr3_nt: TGTGCCAGCAGCTTTGGTGCGGGGGTAGGGACTGAAGCTTTCTTT

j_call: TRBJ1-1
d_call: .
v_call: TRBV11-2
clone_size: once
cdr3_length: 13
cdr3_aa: CASSLGDSAEAFF
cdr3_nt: TGTGCCAGCAGCCTTGGCGACAGCGCTGAAGCTTTCTTT

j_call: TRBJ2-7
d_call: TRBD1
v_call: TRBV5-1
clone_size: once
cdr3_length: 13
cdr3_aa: CASRRRQGNEQYF
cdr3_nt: TGCGCCAGCAGGCGACGACAGGGTAACGAGCAGTACTTC

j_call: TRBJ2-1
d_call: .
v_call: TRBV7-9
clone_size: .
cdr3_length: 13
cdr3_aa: CASSQQGYNEQFF
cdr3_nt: TGTGCCAGCAGCCAGCAGGGTTACAATGAGCAGTTCTTC

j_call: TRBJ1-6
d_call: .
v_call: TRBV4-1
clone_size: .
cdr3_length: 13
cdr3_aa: CASSQGANSPLHF
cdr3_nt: TGCGCCAGCAGCCAGGGGGCTAATTCACCCCTCCACTTT

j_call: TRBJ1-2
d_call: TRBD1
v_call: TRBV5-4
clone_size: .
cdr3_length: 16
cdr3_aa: CASRGRGGSGNYGYTF
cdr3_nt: TGTGCCAGCAGGGGGAGAGGGGGCAGCGGTAACTATGGCTACACCTTC

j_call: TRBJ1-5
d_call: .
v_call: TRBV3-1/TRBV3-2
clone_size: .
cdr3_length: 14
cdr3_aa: CASSPGTMNQPQHF
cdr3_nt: TGTGCCAGCAGCCCCGGGACAATGAATCAGCCCCAGCATTTT

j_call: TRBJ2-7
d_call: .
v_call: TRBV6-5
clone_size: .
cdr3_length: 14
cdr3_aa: CASSYTVQSYEQYF
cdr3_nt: TGTGCCAGCAGTTATACGGTCCAAAGCTACGAGCAGTACTTC

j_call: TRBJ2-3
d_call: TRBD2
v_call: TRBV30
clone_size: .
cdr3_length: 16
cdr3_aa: CAWSLSSGGSTDTQYF
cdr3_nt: TGTGCCTGGAGTCTCTCTAGCGGGGGGAGCACAGATACGCAGTATTTT

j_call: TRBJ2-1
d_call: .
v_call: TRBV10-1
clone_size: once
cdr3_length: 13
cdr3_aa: CASSGGQHNEQFF
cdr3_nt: TGCGCCAGCAGTGGCGGACAACACAATGAGCAGTTCTTC

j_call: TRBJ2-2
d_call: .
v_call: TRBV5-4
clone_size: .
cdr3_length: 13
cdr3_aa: CASSLSVTGELFF
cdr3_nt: TGTGCCAGCAGCTTGTCGGTCACCGGGGAGCTGTTTTTT

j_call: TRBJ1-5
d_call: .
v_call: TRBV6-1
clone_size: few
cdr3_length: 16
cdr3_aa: CASSEPGGRTDQPQHF
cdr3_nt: TGTGCCAGCAGTGAGCCGGGGGGTAGAACGGATCAGCCCCAGCATTTT

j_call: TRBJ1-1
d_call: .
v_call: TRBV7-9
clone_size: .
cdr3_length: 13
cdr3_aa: CASTQGLNTEAFF
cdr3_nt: TGTGCCAGCACCCAGGGGCTGAACACTGAAGCTTTCTTT

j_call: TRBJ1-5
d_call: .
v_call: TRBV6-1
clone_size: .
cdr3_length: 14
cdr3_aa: CASSEPAGGQPQHF
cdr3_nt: TGTGCCAGCAGTGAACCAGCGGGCGGTCAGCCCCAGCATTTT

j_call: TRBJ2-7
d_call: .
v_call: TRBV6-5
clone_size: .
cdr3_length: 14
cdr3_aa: CASSWTATAYEQYF
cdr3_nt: TGTGCCAGCAGCTGGACAGCCACTGCCTACGAGCAGTACTTC

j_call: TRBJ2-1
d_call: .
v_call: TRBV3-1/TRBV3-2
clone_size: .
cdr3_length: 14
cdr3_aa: CASSQDYSGNEQFF
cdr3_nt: TGTGCCAGCAGCCAGGACTACTCGGGGAATGAGCAGTTCTTC

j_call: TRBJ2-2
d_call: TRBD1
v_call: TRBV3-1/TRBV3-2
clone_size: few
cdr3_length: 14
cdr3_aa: CASWGTGGTGELFF
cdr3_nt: TGTGCCAGCTGGGGGACAGGGGGCACCGGGGAGCTGTTTTTT

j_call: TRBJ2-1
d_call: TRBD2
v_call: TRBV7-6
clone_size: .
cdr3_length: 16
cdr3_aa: CASSFRTSGALNEQFF
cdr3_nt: TGTGCCAGCAGCTTCCGGACTAGCGGGGCCCTCAATGAGCAGTTCTTC

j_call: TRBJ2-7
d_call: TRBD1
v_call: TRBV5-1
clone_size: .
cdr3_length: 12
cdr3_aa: CASSRPGGEQYF
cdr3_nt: TGCGCCAGCAGCCGACCAGGGGGCGAGCAGTACTTC

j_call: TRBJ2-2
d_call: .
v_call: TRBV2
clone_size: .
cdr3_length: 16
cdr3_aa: CASSIRTVANTGELFF
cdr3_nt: TGTGCCAGCAGTATCCGGACTGTCGCGAACACCGGGGAGCTGTTTTTT

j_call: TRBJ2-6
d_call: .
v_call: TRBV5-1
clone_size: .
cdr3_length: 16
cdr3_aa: CASSLGDNSGANVLTF
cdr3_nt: TGCGCCAGCAGCTTGGGTGACAACTCTGGGGCCAACGTCCTGACTTTC

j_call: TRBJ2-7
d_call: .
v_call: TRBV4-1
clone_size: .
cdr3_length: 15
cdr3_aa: CASSQHLDSLYEQYF
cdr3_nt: TGCGCCAGCAGCCAGCATCTGGACAGCCTCTACGAGCAGTACTTC

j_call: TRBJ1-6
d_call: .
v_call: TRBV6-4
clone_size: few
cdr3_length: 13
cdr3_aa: CASSETENSPLHF
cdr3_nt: TGTGCCAGCAGTGAGACAGAAAATTCACCCCTCCACTTT

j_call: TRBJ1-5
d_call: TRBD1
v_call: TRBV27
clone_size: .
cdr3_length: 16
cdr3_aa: CASSLWGQGSNQPQHF
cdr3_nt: TGTGCCAGCAGTTTATGGGGACAGGGCAGCAATCAGCCCCAGCATTTT

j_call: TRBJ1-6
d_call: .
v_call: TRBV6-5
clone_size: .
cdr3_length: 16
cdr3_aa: CASSYPRGAKNSPLHF
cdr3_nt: TGTGCCAGCAGTTACCCCAGGGGCGCGAAAAATTCACCCCTCCACTTT

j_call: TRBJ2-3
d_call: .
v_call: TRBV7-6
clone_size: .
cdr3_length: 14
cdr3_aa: CASSLYSSRDTQYF
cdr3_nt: TGTGCCAGCAGCTTGTACTCCTCCCGAGATACGCAGTATTTT

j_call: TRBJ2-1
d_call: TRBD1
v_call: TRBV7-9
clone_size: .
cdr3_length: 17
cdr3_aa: CASSPGSGDRGVYEQFF
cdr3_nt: TGTGCCAGCAGTCCCGGATCAGGGGACAGGGGGGTATATGAGCAGTTCTTC

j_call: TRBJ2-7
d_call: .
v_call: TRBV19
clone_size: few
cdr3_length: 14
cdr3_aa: CASSRDFSSYEQYF
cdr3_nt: TGTGCCAGTAGTAGGGACTTTAGCTCCTACGAGCAGTACTTC

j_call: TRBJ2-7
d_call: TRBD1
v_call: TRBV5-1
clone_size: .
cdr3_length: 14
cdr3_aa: CASSPGQASPRQYF
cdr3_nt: TGCGCCAGCAGCCCCGGACAGGCCTCTCCTCGGCAGTACTTC

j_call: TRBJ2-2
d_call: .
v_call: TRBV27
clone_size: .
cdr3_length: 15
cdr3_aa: CASSPYRGNTGELFF
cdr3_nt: TGTGCCAGCAGTCCCTACCGCGGGAACACCGGGGAGCTGTTTTTT

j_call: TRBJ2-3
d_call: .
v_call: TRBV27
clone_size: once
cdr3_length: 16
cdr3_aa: CASSFDFYNAPDTQYF
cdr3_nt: TGTGCCAGCAGTTTCGACTTCTACAACGCTCCAGATACGCAGTATTTT

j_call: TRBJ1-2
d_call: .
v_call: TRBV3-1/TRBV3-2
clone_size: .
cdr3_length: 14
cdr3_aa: CASKPQTGSRGYTF
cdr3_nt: TGTGCCAGCAAACCTCAAACAGGGAGTCGAGGCTACACCTTC

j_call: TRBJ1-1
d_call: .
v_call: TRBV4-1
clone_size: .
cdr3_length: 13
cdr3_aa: CASSNRAPMGAFF
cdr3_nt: TGCGCCAGCAGCAACAGGGCCCCGATGGGAGCTTTCTTT

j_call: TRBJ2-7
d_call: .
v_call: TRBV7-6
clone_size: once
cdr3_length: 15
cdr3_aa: CASSLSDGDSYEQYF
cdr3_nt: TGTGCCAGCAGCTTATCGGACGGGGACTCCTACGAGCAGTACTTC

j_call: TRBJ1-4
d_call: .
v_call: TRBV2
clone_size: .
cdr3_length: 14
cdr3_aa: CASRVREVNEKLFF
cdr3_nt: TGTGCCAGCAGGGTACGGGAGGTGAATGAAAAACTGTTTTTT

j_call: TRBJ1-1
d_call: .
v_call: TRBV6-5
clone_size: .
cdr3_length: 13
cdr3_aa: CASIQGGSTEAFF
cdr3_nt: TGTGCCAGCATCCAGGGAGGCAGCACTGAAGCTTTCTTT

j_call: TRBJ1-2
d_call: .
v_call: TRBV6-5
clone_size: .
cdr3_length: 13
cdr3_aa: CATRRTANYGYTF
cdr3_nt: TGTGCCACCCGACGGACTGCTAACTATGGCTACACCTTC

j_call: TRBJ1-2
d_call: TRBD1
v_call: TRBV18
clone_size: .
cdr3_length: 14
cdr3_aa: CASSPQGGRFGYTF
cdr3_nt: TGTGCCAGCTCACCTCAGGGGGGACGGTTCGGCTACACCTTC

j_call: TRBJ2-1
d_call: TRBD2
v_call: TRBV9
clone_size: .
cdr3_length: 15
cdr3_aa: CASSVGGGAYNEQFF
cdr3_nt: TGTGCCAGCAGCGTCGGCGGGGGGGCCTACAATGAGCAGTTCTTC

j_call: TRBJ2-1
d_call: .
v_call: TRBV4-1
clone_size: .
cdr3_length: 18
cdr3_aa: CASSQDNPRSSSYNEQFF
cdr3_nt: TGCGCCAGCAGCCAAGATAACCCCCGTTCTAGCTCCTACAATGAGCAGTTCTTC

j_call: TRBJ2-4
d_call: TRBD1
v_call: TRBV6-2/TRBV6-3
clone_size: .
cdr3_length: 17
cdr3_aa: CASSYSTGGHKGNIQYF
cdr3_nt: TGTGCCAGCAGTTACTCGACAGGGGGCCATAAGGGAAACATTCAGTACTTC

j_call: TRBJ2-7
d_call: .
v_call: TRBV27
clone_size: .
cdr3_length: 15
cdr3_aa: CASSLGQVPGNEQYF
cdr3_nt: TGTGCCAGCAGTTTAGGTCAAGTGCCGGGGAATGAGCAGTACTTC

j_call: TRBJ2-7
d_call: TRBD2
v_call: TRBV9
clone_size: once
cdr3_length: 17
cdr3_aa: CASSVETSGGPAYEQYF
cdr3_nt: TGTGCCAGCAGCGTAGAGACTAGCGGGGGGCCAGCCTACGAGCAGTACTTC

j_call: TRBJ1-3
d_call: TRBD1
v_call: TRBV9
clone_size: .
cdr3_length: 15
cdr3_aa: CASSEMTGGGNTIYF
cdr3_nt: TGTGCCAGCAGCGAAATGACAGGGGGTGGAAACACCATATATTTT

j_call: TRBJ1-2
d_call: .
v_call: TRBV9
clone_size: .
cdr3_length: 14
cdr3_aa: CASSVGAGDYGYTF
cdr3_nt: TGTGCCAGCAGCGTAGGGGCAGGGGACTATGGCTACACCTTC

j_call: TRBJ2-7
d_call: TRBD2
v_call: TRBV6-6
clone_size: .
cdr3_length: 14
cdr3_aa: CASSRLAAHYEQYF
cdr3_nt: TGTGCCAGCAGCCGACTAGCGGCCCACTACGAGCAGTACTTC

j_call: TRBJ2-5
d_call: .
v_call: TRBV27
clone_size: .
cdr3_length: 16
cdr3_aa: CAARAGASREGETQYF
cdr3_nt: TGTGCCGCCCGGGCAGGGGCAAGCAGGGAGGGAGAGACCCAGTACTTC

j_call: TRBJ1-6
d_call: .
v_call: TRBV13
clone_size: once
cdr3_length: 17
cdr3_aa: CASSGQGLVMANSPLHF
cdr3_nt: TGTGCCAGCAGCGGTCAGGGTCTGGTTATGGCTAATTCACCCCTCCACTTT

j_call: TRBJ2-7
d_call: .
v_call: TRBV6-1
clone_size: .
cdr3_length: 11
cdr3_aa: CASSEYYEQYF
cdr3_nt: TGTGCCAGCAGTGAATACTACGAGCAGTACTTC

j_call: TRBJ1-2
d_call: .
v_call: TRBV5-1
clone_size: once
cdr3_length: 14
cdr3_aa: CASSLPGEGYGYTF
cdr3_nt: TGCGCCAGCAGCTTGCCAGGGGAGGGCTATGGCTACACCTTC

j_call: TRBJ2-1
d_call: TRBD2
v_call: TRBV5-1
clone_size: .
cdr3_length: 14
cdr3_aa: CASTSGLDYNEQFF
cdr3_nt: TGCGCCAGCACCTCTGGACTAGACTACAATGAGCAGTTCTTC